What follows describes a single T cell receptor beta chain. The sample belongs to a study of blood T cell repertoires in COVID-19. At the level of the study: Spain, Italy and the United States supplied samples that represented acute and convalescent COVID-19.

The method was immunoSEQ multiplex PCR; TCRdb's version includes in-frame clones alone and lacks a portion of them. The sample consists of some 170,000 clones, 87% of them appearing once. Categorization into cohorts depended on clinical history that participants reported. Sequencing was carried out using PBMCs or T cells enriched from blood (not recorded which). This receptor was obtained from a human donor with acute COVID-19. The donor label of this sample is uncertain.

The CDR3 loop is CASSQAAGAQAPLHF. Here the CDR3 DNA reads TGTGCCAGCAGCCAAGCGGCAGGGGCCCAGGCACCCCTCCACTTT. This rearrangement joins TRBV3-1 (or the pseudogene TRBV3-2) to TRBJ1-6; D is perhaps TRBD1 (6 bases). The CDR3 spans 15 residues. The germline CDR1 and CDR2 sequences are LGHDT and YNNKEL (reference sequence). With 1 base removed from V and 11 bases from J, the gap between germline ends came to 15 bases.